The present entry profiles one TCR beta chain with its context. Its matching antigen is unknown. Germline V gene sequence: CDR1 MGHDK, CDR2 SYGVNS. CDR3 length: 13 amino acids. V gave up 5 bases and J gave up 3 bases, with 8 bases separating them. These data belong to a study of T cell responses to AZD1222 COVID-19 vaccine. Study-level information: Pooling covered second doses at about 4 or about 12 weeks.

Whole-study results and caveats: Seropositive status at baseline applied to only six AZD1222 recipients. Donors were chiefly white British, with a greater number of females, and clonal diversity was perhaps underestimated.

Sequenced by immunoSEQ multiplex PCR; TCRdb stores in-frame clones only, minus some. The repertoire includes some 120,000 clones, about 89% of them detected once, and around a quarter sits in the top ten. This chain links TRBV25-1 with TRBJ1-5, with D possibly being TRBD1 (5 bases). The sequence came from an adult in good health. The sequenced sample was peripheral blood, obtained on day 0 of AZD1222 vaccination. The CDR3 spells CASSLGDNQPQHF. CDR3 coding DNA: TGTGCCAGCAGTCTGGGGGACAATCAGCCCCAGCATTTT.